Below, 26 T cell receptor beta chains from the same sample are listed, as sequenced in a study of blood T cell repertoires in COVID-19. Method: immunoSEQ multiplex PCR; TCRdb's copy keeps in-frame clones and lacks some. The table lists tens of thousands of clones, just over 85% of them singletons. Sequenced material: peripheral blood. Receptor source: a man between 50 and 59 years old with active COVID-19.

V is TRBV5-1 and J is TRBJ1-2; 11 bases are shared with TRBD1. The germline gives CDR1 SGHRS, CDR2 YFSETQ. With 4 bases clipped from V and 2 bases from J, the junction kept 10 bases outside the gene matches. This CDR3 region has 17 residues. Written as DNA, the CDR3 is TGCGCCAGCAGCCCCATGCCTGGGACAGGGGGGAACTATGGCTACACCTTC. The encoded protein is CASSPMPGTGGNYGYTF.

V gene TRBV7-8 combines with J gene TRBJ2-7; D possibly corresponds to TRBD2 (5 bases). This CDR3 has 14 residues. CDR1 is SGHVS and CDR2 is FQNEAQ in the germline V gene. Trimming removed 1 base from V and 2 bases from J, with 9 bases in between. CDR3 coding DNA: TGTGCCAGCAGCTTAGACCTAGCCCCCTACGAGCAGTACGTC. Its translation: CASSLDLAPYEQYV.

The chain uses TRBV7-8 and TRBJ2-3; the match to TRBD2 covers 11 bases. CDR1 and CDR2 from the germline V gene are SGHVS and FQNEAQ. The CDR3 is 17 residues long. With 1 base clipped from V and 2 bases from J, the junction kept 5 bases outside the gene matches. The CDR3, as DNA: TGTGCCAGCAGCTTAGTAGCTAGCGGGGGGCTCACAGATACGCAGTATTTT. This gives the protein CASSLVASGGLTDTQYF.

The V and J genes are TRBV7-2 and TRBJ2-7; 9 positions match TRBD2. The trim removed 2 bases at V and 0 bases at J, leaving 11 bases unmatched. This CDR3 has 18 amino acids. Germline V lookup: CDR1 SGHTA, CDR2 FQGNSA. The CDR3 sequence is CASSLIPSGGGVSYEQYF. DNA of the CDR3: TGTGCCAGCAGCTTAATTCCGTCGGGCGGGGGGGTCTCCTACGAGCAGTACTTC.

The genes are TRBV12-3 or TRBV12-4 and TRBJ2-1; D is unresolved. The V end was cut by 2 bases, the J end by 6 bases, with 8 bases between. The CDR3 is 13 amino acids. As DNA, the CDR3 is TGTGCCAGCAGTTTAAGTCTATTCAATGAGCAGTTCTTC. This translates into CASSLSLFNEQFF.

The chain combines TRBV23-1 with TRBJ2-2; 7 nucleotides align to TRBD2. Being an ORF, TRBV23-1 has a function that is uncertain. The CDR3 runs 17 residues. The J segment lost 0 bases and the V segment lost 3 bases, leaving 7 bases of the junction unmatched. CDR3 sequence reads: CASSQSSGTTNTGELFF. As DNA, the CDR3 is TGCGCCAGCAGTCAGTCCAGCGGGACGACGAACACCGGGGAGCTGTTTTTT.

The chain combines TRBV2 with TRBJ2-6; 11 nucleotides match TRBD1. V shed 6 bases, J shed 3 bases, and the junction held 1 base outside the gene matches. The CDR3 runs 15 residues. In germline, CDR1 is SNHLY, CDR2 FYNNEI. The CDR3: CASRDRGLGANVLTF. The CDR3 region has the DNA TGTGCCAGCAGGGACAGGGGGCTTGGGGCCAACGTCCTGACTTTC.

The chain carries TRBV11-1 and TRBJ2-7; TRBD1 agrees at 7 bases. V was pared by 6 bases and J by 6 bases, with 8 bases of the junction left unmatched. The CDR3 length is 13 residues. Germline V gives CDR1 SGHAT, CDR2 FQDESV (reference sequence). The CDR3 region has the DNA TGTGCCAGCAGTCTAACCAACAGGGGCGAGCAGTACTTC. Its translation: CASSLTNRGEQYF. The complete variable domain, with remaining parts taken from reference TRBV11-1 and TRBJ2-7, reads EAEVAQSPRYKITEKSQAVAFWCDPISGHATLYWYRQILGQGPELLVQFQDESVVDDSQLPKDRFSAERLKGVDSTLKIQPAELGDSAMYLCASSLTNRGEQYFGPGTRLTVT.

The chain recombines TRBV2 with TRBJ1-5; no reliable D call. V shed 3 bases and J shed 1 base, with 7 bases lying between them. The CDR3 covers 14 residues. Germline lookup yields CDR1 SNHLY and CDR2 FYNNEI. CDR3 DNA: TGTGCCAGCAGTGAGCAGGAAAGCAATCAGCCCCAGCATTTT. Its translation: CASSEQESNQPQHF.

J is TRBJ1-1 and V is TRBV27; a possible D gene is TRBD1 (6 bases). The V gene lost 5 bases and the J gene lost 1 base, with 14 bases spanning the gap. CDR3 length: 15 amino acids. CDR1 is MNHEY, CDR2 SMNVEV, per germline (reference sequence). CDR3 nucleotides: TGTGCCAGCAGTCTCGAGACAGGAGCGAACACTGAAGCTTTCTTT. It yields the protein CASSLETGANTEAFF.

In DNA, the CDR3 is TGTGCCAGCAGCTTGGAGAGCGGGAGGATTCGGGAGACCCAGTACTTC. Its translation is CASSLESGRIRETQYF. The chain has TRBV5-6 and TRBJ2-5; 9 positions match TRBD2. This CDR3 comprises 16 residues. The ends lost 0 bases at V and 5 bases at J; junction bases unmatched: 8. Germline V lookup: CDR1 SGHDT, CDR2 YYEEEE.

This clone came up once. CDR3: CASRTGDGGYTF. CDR3 nucleotide sequence: TGTGCCAGCAGGACGGGGGACGGTGGCTACACCTTC. The chain recombines TRBV7-9 with TRBJ1-2; maybe TRBD1 (5 bases). Germline V gene lookup returns CDR1 SEHNR and CDR2 FQNEAQ (reference sequence). With 6 bases removed from V and 7 bases from J, the gap between germline ends came to 12 bases. The CDR3 is 12 amino acids. The full variable domain, rest sourced from reference TRBV7-9 and TRBJ1-2, is DTGVSQNPRHKITKRGQNVTFRCDPISEHNRLYWYRQTLGQGPEFLTYFQNEAQLEKSRLLSDRFSAERPKGSFSTLEIQRTEQGDSAMYLCASRTGDGGYTFGSGTRLTVV.

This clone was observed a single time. The CDR3 reads CASSGGGNTEAFF. The CDR3 DNA follows: TGTGCCAGCAGTGGGGGGGGGAACACTGAAGCTTTCTTT. The chain is built from TRBV3-1 (or the pseudogene TRBV3-2) and TRBJ1-1, with D possibly being TRBD1 (5 bases). V was clipped by 6 bases and J by 1 base, with 9 bases between them. CDR1 is LGHDT, CDR2 YNNKEL, per germline (reference sequence). The CDR3 is made up of 13 amino acids.

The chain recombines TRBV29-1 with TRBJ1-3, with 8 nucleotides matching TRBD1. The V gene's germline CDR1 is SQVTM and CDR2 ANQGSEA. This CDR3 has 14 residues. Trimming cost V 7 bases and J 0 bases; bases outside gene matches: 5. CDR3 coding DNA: TGCAGCGCCCGGACAGGGCGCTCTGGAAACACCATATATTTT. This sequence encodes CSARTGRSGNTIYF.

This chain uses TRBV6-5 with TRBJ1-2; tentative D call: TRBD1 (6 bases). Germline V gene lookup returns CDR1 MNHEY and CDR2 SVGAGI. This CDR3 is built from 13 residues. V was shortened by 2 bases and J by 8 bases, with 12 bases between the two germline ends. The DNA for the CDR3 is TGTGCCAGCAGTTACGGCAGGGGAACAGGCTACACCTTC. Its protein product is CASSYGRGTGYTF.

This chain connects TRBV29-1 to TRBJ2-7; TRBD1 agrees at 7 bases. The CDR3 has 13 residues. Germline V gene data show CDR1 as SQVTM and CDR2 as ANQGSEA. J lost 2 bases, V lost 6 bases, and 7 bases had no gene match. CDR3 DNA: TGCAGCGTCGGCGACAGGGTACCCTACGAGCAGTACTTC. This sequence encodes CSVGDRVPYEQYF.

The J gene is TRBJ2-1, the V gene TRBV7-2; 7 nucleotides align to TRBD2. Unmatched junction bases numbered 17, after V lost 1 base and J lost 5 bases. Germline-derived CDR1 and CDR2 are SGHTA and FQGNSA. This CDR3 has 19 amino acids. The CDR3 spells CASSLVGPPASRGDNEQFF. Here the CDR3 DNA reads TGTGCCAGCAGCTTAGTAGGGCCCCCAGCTAGCCGGGGGGACAATGAGCAGTTCTTC.

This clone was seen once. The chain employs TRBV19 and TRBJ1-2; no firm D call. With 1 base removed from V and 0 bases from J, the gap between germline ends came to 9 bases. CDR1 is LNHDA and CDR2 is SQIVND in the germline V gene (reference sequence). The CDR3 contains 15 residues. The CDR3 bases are TGTGCCAGTAGTATAGGAGGCGGAACTAACTATGGCTACACCTTC. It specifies CASSIGGGTNYGYTF. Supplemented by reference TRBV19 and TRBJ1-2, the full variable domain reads DGGITQSPKYLFRKEGQNVTLSCEQNLNHDAMYWYRQDPGQGLRLIYYSQIVNDFQKGDIAEGYSVSREKKESFPLTVTSAQKNPTAFYLCASSIGGGTNYGYTFGSGTRLTVV.

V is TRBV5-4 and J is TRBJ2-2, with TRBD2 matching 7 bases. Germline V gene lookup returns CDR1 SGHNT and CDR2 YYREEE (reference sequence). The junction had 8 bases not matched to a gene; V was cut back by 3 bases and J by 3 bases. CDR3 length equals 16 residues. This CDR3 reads CASSSGLVLDTGELFF. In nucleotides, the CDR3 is TGTGCCAGCAGCTCTGGACTAGTTTTGGACACCGGGGAGCTGTTTTTT.

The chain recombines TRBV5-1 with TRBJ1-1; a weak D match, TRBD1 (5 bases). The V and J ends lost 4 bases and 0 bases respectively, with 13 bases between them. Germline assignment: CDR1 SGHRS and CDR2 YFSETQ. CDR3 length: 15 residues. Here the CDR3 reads CASSPAGGMNTEAFF. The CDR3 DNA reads TGCGCCAGCAGCCCCGCTGGGGGGATGAACACTGAAGCTTTCTTT.

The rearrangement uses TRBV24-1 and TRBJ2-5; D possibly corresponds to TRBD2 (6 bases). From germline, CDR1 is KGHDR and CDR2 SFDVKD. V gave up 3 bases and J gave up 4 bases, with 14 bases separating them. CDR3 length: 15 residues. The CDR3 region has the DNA TGTGCCACCAGTGATGGCGGGGCCGAAAGAGAGACCCAGTACTTC. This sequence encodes CATSDGGAERETQYF.

The CDR3 loop reads CSVALAANTGELFF. The CDR3 region has the DNA TGCAGCGTTGCCCTAGCGGCTAACACCGGGGAGCTGTTTTTT. The V and J genes are TRBV29-1 and TRBJ2-2; the match to TRBD2 covers 7 bases. This CDR3 region has 14 residues. Germline V gene lookup returns CDR1 SQVTM and CDR2 ANQGSEA. Trimming took 4 bases from V and 2 from J; bases not matched to a gene: 4.

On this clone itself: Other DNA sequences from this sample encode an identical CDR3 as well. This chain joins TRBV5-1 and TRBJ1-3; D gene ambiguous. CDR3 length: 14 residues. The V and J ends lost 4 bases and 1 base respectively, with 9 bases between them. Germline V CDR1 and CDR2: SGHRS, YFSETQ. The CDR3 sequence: CASSLDSSGNTIYF. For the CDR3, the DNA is TGCGCCAGCAGCCTGGACTCATCTGGAAACACCATATATTTT.

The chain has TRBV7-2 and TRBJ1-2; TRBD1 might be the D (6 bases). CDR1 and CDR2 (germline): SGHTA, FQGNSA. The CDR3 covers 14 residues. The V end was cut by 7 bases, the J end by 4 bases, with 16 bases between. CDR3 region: CASTRRGEGYGYTF. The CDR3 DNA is TGTGCCAGCACTCGCAGGGGTGAAGGCTATGGCTACACCTTC.

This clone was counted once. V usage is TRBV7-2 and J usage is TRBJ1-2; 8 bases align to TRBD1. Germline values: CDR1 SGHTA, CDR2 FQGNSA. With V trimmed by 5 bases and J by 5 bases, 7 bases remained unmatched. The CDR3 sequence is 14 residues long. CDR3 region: CASSHGTGGYGYTF. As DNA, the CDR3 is TGTGCCAGCAGCCACGGGACAGGCGGTTATGGCTACACCTTC.

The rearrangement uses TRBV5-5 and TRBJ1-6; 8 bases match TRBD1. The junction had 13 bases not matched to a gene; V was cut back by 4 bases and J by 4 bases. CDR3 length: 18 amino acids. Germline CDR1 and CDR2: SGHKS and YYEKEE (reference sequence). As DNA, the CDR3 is TGTGCCAGCAGCCAGAGCACCGGGACAGGTTTTTATAATTCACCCCTCCACTTT. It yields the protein CASSQSTGTGFYNSPLHF.